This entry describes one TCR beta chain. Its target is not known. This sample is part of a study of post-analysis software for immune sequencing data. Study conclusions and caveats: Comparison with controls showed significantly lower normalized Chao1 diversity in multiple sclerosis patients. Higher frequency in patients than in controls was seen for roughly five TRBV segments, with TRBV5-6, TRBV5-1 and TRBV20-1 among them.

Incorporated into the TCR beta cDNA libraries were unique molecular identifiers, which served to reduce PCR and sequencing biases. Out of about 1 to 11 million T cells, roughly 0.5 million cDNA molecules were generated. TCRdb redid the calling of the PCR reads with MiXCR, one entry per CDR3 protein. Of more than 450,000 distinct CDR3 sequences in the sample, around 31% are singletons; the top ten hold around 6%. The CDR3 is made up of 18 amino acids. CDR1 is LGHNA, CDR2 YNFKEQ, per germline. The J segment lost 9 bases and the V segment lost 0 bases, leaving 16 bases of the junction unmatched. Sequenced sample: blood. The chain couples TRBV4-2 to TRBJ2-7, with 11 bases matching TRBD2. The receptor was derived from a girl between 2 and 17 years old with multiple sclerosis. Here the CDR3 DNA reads TGTGCCAGCAGCCAAGATCAGTGGGGTAGCGGGGGGGCCTCTCGGCAGTACTTC. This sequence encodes CASSQDQWGSGGASRQYF.